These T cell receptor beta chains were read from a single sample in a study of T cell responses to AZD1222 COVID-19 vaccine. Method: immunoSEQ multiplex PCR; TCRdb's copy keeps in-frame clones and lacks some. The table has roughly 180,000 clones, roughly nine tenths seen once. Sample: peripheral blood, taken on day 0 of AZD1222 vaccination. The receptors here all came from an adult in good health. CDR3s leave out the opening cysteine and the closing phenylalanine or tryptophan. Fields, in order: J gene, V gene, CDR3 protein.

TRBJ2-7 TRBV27 ASSPLGGYEQY
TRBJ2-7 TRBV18 ASSRAGTGNYEQY
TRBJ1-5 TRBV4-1 ASSQDGGQGINQPQH
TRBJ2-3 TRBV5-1 ASSSPEKELGGIDTQY
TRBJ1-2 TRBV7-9 ASSSARDRLYGYT
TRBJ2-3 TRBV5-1 ASSLDRGSTDTQY
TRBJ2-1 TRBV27 ASSPGLAGGLFTYNEQF
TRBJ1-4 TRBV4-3 ASSQDRTTGNEKLF
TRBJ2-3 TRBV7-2 ASSLSLAGGRDTQY
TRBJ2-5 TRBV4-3 ASSPGESGGGQETQY
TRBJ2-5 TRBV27 AAGWETQY
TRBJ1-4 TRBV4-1 ASSQEGQAATNEKLF
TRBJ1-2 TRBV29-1 SVEGVGLGVYGYT
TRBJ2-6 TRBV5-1 ASTWSAGQGASGANVLT
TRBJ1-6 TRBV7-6 ASSHSSYNSPLH
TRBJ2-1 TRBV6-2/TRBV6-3 ASSKAVYNEQF
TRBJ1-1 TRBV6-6 ASSLPGASITEAF
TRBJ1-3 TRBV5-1 ASSLDPTGNTIY
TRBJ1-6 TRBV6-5 ASSYGGGFNSPLH
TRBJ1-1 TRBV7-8 ASSLRAQLNTEAF
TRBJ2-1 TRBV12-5 ASGLVAPPGWLQF
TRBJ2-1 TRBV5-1 ASSPVRDRNNEQF